This T cell receptor beta chain was sequenced for a study of lymphopenia after photon versus proton radiotherapy. The study's findings and limits: Photon-treated patients lost naive T cells and TCR diversity; proton-treated stayed stable. Survival link was tested only in deceased patients; proton benefit remains a possibility.

Comment on this clone: Its antigen remains unidentified.

Assay: immunoSEQ multiplex PCR; the TCRdb copy retains only in-frame clones and omits some. The top ten hold more than 10% of the sample, which has 65,000 to 75,000 clones, 87% seen once. Trimming stripped 0 bases from V and 11 bases from J, with 12 bases between. Germline CDR1 reads LGHNA; CDR2 reads YSLEER. The CDR3 sequence is 13 residues long. Here the sequenced sample was peripheral blood, taken from a patient treated with proton-based radiotherapy. The chain recombines TRBV4-3 with TRBJ2-3; the D is unclear. The sequence was obtained from an older man with esophageal cancer. The CDR3 here is CASSQDLGLGQYF. The CDR3 DNA reads as TGCGCCAGCAGCCAAGATTTGGGCCTTGGGCAGTATTTT.